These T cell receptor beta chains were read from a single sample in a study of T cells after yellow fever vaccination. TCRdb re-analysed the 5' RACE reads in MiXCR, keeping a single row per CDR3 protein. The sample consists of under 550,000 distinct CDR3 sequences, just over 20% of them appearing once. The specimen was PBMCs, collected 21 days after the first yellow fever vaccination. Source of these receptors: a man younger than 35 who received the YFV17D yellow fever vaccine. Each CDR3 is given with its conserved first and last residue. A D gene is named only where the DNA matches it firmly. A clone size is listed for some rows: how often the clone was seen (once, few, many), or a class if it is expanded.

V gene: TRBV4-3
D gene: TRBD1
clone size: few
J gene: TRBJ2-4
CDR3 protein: CASSQDRGRYIQYF
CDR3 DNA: TGCGCCAGCAGCCAAGACAGGGGGCGATACATTCAGTACTTC

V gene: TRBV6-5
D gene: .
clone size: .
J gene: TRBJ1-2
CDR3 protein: CASSADLYGYTF
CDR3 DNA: TGTGCCAGCAGTGCCGACCTATATGGCTACACCTTC

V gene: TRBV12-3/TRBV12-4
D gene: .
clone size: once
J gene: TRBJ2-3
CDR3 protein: CASSSDSRAQYF
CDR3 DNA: TGTGCCAGCAGTTCCGATAGCCGTGCGCAGTATTTT

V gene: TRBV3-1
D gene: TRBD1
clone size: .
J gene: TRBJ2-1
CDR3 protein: CASSHSGTGFYNEQFF
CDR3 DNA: TGTGCCAGCAGCCACTCCGGGACAGGGTTTTACAATGAGCAGTTCTTC

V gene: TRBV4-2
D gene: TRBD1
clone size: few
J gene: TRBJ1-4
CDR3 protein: CASSQDRDRGSEKLFF
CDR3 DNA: TGTGCCAGCAGCCAAGATCGGGACAGGGGGAGTGAAAAACTGTTTTTT

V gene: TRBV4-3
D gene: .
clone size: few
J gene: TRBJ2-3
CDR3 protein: CASSPGISDTQYF
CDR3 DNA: TGCGCCAGCAGCCCAGGAATCTCAGATACGCAGTATTTT

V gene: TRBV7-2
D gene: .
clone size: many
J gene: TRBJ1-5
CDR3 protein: CASSHRDQPQHF
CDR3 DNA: TGTGCCAGCAGCCACCGGGACCAGCCCCAGCATTTT

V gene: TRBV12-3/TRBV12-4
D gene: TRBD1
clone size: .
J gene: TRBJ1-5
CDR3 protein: CASTGDREDQPQHF
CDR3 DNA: TGTGCCAGCACCGGGGACAGGGAGGATCAGCCCCAGCATTTT

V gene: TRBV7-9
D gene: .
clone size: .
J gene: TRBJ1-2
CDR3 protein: CASSPSQGLVGYTF
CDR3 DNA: TGTGCCAGCAGCCCTTCACAGGGTTTGGTTGGCTACACCTTC

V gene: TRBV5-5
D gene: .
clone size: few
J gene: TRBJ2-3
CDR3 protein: CASSPRDSYTDTQYF
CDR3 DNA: TGTGCCAGCAGCCCCCGGGACTCTTACACAGATACGCAGTATTTT

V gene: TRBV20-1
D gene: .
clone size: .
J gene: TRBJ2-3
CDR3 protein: CSAGSGSGLGTDTQYF
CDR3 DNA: TGCAGTGCGGGGTCGGGAAGCGGGCTCGGCACAGATACGCAGTATTTT

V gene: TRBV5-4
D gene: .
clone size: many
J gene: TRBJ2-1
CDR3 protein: CASSLSQGSYNEQFF
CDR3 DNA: TGTGCCAGCAGCTTGAGTCAGGGATCCTACAATGAGCAGTTCTTC

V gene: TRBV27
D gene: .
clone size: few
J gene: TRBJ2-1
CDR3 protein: CASSLFAGIAYNEQFF
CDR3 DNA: TGTGCCAGCAGTTTATTTGCGGGGATCGCGTACAATGAGCAGTTCTTC

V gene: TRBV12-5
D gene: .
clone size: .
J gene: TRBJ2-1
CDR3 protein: CASGPGRTDYNEQFF
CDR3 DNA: TGTGCTAGTGGCCCTGGGCGAACGGATTACAATGAGCAGTTCTTC

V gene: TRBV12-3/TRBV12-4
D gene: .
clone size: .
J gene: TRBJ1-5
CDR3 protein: CASSFGLPSGQPQHF
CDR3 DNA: TGTGCCAGCAGTTTCGGGCTGCCCTCTGGGCAGCCCCAGCATTTT

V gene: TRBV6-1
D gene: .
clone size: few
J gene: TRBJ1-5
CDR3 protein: CASSTPGSQNQPQHF
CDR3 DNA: TGTGCCAGCAGCACCCCGGGCAGCCAGAATCAGCCCCAGCATTTT

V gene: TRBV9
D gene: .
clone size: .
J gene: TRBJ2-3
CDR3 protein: CASSVGITDTQYF
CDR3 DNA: TGTGCCAGCAGCGTAGGGATCACAGATACGCAGTATTTT

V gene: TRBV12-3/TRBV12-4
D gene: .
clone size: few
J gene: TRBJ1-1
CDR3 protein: CASSPRQVSYTEAFF
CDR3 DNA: TGTGCCAGCAGTCCCCGACAGGTCTCATACACTGAAGCTTTCTTT

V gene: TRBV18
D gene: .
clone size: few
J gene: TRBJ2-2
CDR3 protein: CASSPKTGPTGELFF
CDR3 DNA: TGTGCCAGCTCACCGAAAACAGGGCCCACCGGGGAGCTGTTTTTT

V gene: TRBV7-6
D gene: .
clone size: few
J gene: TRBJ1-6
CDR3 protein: CASSPPGADSPLHF
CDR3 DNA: TGTGCCAGCAGCCCTCCAGGGGCCGATTCACCCCTCCACTTT

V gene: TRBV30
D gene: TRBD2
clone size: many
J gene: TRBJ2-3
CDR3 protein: CAWSRGLAGGTDTQYF
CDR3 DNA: TGTGCCTGGAGTCGAGGACTAGCGGGGGGCACAGATACGCAGTATTTT

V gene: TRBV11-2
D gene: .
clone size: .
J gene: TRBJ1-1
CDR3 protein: CASSLGRLGANTEAFF
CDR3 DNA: TGTGCCAGCAGCTTAGGAAGGCTGGGGGCGAACACTGAAGCTTTCTTT